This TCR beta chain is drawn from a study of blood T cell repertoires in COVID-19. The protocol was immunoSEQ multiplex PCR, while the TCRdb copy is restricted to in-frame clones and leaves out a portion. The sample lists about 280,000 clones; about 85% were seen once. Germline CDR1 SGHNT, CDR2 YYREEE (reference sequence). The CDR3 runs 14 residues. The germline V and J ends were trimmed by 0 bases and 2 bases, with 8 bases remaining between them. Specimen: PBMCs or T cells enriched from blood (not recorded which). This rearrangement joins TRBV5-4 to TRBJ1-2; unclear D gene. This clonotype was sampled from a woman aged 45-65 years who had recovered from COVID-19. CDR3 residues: CASSLAVENYGYTF. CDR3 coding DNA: TGTGCCAGCAGCTTGGCGGTAGAGAACTATGGCTACACCTTC.